This is a list of T cell receptor beta chains from one sample in a study of beta chain features in type 1 diabetes. The data were produced by immunoSEQ multiplex PCR, yet TCRdb's version contains in-frame clones alone and is incomplete. The data show more than 250,000 clones, around 21% seen once. Sequenced material: naive CD4+ T cells from blood. These receptors came from a woman in her 40s with type 1 diabetes. Each CDR3 is given with its conserved first and last residue. The D gene is left open where the match is weak. Expanded clones get a size class; other rows say once, few or many, or leave the size out.

>few|TRBV15|-|TRBJ2-3
CATSRDQGPDTQYF
TGTGCCACCAGCAGAGATCAGGGTCCAGATACGCAGTATTTT
>-|TRBV4-3|-|TRBJ1-5
CASSQAAGGDQPQHF
TGCGCCAGCAGCCAAGCTGCGGGGGGCGATCAGCCCCAGCATTTT
>-|TRBV7-3|-|TRBJ2-5
CASSLAGAGETQYF
TGTGCCAGCAGCTTAGCAGGGGCGGGAGAGACCCAGTACTTC
>few|TRBV28|-|TRBJ1-2
CASSLWGAGYGYTF
TGTGCCAGCAGTTTATGGGGGGCCGGCTATGGCTACACCTTC
>once|TRBV27|-|TRBJ2-1
CASSLKGDNEQFF
TGTGCCAGCAGTTTGAAGGGGGACAATGAGCAGTTCTTC
>-|TRBV29-1|-|TRBJ1-2
CSSWGGAGYGYTF
TGCAGCTCTTGGGGGGGGGCGGGCTATGGCTACACCTTC
>few|TRBV30|TRBD1|TRBJ2-1
CASSGTGFNEQFF
TGTGCCTCCTCCGGGACAGGCTTCAATGAGCAGTTCTTC
>few|TRBV30|-|TRBJ1-2
CARGGADYGYTF
TGTGCCCGAGGAGGGGCCGACTATGGCTACACCTTC
>-|TRBV7-2|TRBD2|TRBJ2-1
CASSPSGSSYNEQFF
TGTGCCAGCAGCCCTAGCGGGTCGTCCTACAATGAGCAGTTCTTC
>-|TRBV7-2|-|TRBJ2-5
CASSPSSRDGETQYF
TGTGCCAGCAGCCCGTCGAGCCGGGATGGAGAGACCCAGTACTTC
>-|TRBV9|TRBD1|TRBJ1-2
CASSPPGQGNYGYTF
TGTGCCAGCAGCCCTCCGGGACAGGGTAACTATGGCTACACCTTC
>few|TRBV7-3|-|TRBJ2-1
CASSLMGGAGNEQFF
TGTGCCAGCAGCTTAATGGGGGGGGCTGGAAATGAGCAGTTCTTC
>few|TRBV7-9|TRBD2|TRBJ2-5
CASSFPGLAVGQETQYF
TGTGCCAGCAGCTTTCCGGGACTAGCGGTCGGGCAAGAGACCCAGTACTTC
>few|TRBV4-3|-|TRBJ1-1
CASSQESNRNTEAFF
TGCGCCAGCAGCCAAGAATCAAACAGAAACACTGAAGCTTTCTTT
>-|TRBV6-5|-|TRBJ2-7
CASRDLQLLRNEQYF
TGTGCCAGCAGGGACTTACAGCTCCTCCGCAACGAGCAGTACTTC
>few|TRBV20-1|-|TRBJ2-7
CSAVAPGEQYF
TGCAGTGCTGTAGCCCCTGGAGAGCAGTACTTC
>few|TRBV6-6|TRBD2|TRBJ2-4
CASRGGQENIQYF
TGTGCCAGCAGGGGAGGGCAGGAAAACATTCAGTACTTC
>-|TRBV4-1|-|TRBJ2-6
CASRGVGGANVLTF
TGCGCCAGCAGGGGCGTCGGCGGGGCCAACGTCCTGACTTTC
>-|TRBV9|TRBD1|TRBJ1-1
CASSGTDTEAFF
TGTGCCAGCAGTGGGACAGACACTGAAGCTTTCTTT
>-|TRBV5-1|TRBD1|TRBJ1-1
CASSRGQVNTEAFF
TGCGCCAGCAGCAGGGGACAGGTGAACACTGAAGCTTTCTTT
>few|TRBV29-1|TRBD2|TRBJ2-1
CSVEGGLLPSSYNEQFF
TGCAGCGTTGAGGGGGGACTACTCCCTAGCTCCTACAATGAGCAGTTCTTC
>-|TRBV7-2|-|TRBJ1-1
CASSSLGSTEAFF
TGTGCCAGCAGCAGCCTCGGTTCCACTGAAGCTTTCTTT
>-|TRBV28|-|TRBJ1-1
CASSSPPWRAFF
TGTGCCAGCAGTTCGCCTCCTTGGAGGGCTTTCTTT
>-|TRBV29-1|-|TRBJ1-1
CSVAGRMNTEAFF
TGCAGCGTTGCAGGGCGGATGAACACTGAAGCTTTCTTT
>few|TRBV30|TRBD2|TRBJ2-5
CACTTSGEETQYF
TGTGCCTGTACGACTAGCGGGGAAGAGACCCAGTACTTC
>-|TRBV6-5|-|TRBJ1-2
CASSQRGRGYGYTF
TGTGCCAGCAGCCAAAGGGGCAGAGGCTATGGCTACACCTTC
>few|TRBV7-9|TRBD2|TRBJ2-1
CASSLGTSGIDEQFF
TGTGCCAGCAGCCTGGGGACTAGCGGGATTGATGAGCAGTTCTTC
>few|TRBV6-5|TRBD2|TRBJ2-4
CASRGVKNIQYF
TGTGCCAGCCGGGGGGTCAAAAACATTCAGTACTTC
>-|TRBV30|-|TRBJ2-5
CAWSVGGRETQYF
TGTGCCTGGAGTGTGGGGGGAAGGGAGACCCAGTACTTC
>few|TRBV9|TRBD1|TRBJ2-4
CASSSPRQGPIAKNIQYF
TGTGCCAGCAGCTCCCCCCGACAGGGTCCGATAGCCAAAAACATTCAGTACTTC
>few|TRBV30|-|TRBJ1-1
CAWTKTGNTEAFF
TGTGCCTGGACAAAGACAGGGAACACTGAAGCTTTCTTT
>-|TRBV7-8|-|TRBJ2-3
CASSFLSDTQYF
TGTGCCAGCAGCTTCCTATCGGATACGCAGTATTTT
>few|TRBV15|-|TRBJ1-4
CATSSLDRYNEKLFF
TGTGCCACCAGCAGTCTAGACAGGTACAATGAAAAACTGTTTTTT
>few|TRBV6-6|TRBD2|TRBJ2-7
CASSPTSVPYEQYF
TGTGCCAGCAGCCCGACTAGCGTACCCTACGAGCAGTACTTC
>few|TRBV5-1|-|TRBJ1-1
CASSSRNNKNTEAFF
TGCGCCAGCAGCTCCCGAAACAACAAAAACACTGAAGCTTTCTTT
>few|TRBV7-9|TRBD1|TRBJ2-3
CASSPGQGPDTQYF
TGTGCCAGCAGCCCAGGACAGGGCCCGGATACGCAGTATTTT
>-|TRBV4-1|-|TRBJ2-7
CASSQQQTYEQYF
TGCGCCAGCAGCCAACAACAGACCTACGAGCAGTACTTC
>-|TRBV29-1|TRBD2|TRBJ2-1
CSVWASGSPYNEQFF
TGCAGCGTTTGGGCTAGCGGGAGTCCCTACAATGAGCAGTTCTTC
>-|TRBV7-2|TRBD2|TRBJ2-7
CASSRGLAGTEQYF
TGTGCCAGCAGCCGAGGACTAGCGGGAACCGAGCAGTACTTC
>-|TRBV29-1|-|TRBJ2-7
CSVEESGISLEQYF
TGCAGCGTTGAAGAATCCGGGATCTCTCTTGAGCAGTACTTC
>-|TRBV27|TRBD1|TRBJ1-6
CASSPKPGQGGSPLHF
TGTGCCAGCAGTCCGAAGCCGGGACAGGGTGGCTCACCCCTCCACTTT
>few|TRBV6-5|-|TRBJ1-1
CASTTDRTTTEAFF
TGTGCCAGCACAACGGACAGAACCACGACTGAAGCTTTCTTT
>-|TRBV18|-|TRBJ1-5
CASSIGSSNQPQHF
TGTGCCAGCTCGATTGGGAGCAGCAATCAGCCCCAGCATTTT
>-|TRBV6-5|TRBD2|TRBJ2-5
CASSKRLAAETQYF
TGTGCCAGCAGTAAGAGACTAGCGGCGGAGACCCAGTACTTC
>few|TRBV5-4|-|TRBJ2-3
CASSLPGTSTDTQYF
TGTGCCAGCAGCCTTCCCGGGACTAGCACAGATACGCAGTATTTT
>few|TRBV19|TRBD1|TRBJ1-2
CASSPRDRDGYTF
TGTGCCAGTAGTCCCCGGGACAGGGACGGCTACACCTTC
>-|TRBV9|TRBD2|TRBJ2-2
CASSVEGTSGSGTGELFF
TGTGCCAGCAGCGTAGAGGGGACTAGCGGGAGTGGGACCGGGGAGCTGTTTTTT
>-|TRBV10-3|-|TRBJ1-2
CAISDRSGNYGYTF
TGTGCCATCAGTGACCGGTCGGGGAACTATGGCTACACCTTC
>few|TRBV19|TRBD2|TRBJ2-5
CASGTSGGETQYF
TGTGCCAGCGGGACTAGCGGCGGGGAGACCCAGTACTTC
>once|TRBV7-9|-|TRBJ2-5
CASSFRQETQYF
TGTGCCAGCAGCTTCAGACAAGAGACCCAGTACTTC
>-|TRBV6-5|-|TRBJ1-2
CASSYSGRDYGYTF
TGTGCCAGCAGTTACTCGGGCAGGGACTATGGCTACACCTTC
>few|TRBV29-1|-|TRBJ1-1
CSARGAGRHTEAFF
TGCAGCGCGCGGGGGGCCGGCAGACACACTGAAGCTTTCTTT
>few|TRBV4-1|-|TRBJ1-5
CASSQGRVGGQPQHF
TGCGCCAGCAGCCAAGGTCGGGTTGGCGGACAGCCCCAGCATTTT
>-|TRBV15|-|TRBJ2-1
CATSRDQGQGNEQFF
TGTGCCACCAGCAGAGATCAGGGGCAGGGCAATGAGCAGTTCTTC
>few|TRBV4-3|-|TRBJ2-4
CASSQEPSQAKNIQYF
TGCGCCAGCAGCCAAGAACCCAGTCAGGCCAAAAACATTCAGTACTTC
>-|TRBV5-1|-|TRBJ1-2
CASSLEQNYGYTF
TGCGCCAGCAGCTTGGAACAGAACTATGGCTACACCTTC
>-|TRBV5-4|TRBD1|TRBJ2-5
CASSRITGQPSLGTQYF
TGTGCCAGCAGCCGGATAACGGGACAGCCCTCCTTGGGGACCCAGTACTTC
>-|TRBV19|-|TRBJ2-2
CASSAQGTNTGELFF
TGTGCCAGTAGTGCTCAGGGTACGAACACCGGGGAGCTGTTTTTT